This section outlines one TCR beta chain sequence together with its context. What it binds is unknown. Germline V gives CDR1 ENHRY, CDR2 SYGVKD. V was clipped by 7 bases and J by 2 bases; unmatched bases: 8. The CDR3 is made up of 15 amino acids. These data originate in a study of shared clonotypes between healthy human individuals. Overall study: The people who gave samples were a couple of women and three men aged 18 to 49. Per-donor plates numbered three CD4 naive, three CD4 memory, two CD8 naive and one CD8 memory. Notes on the study in general: What naive subsets generally showed was a larger estimated richness than memory subsets showed.

Each PCR replicate from the sorted subsets contained 150 to 200 ng DNA, which is tens of thousands of T cell genomes. Repertoires were generated with immunoSEQ multiplex PCR, while TCRdb's copy carries only in-frame clones and drops some. The sample gives approximately 640,000 clones, roughly 78% of which show up once; about 2% is in the top ten. Sequenced input: memory CD4+ T cells sorted from blood. Subset denoted: CD45RA-negative fraction. This TCR came from a woman aged 25 to 39 in good health. The chain links TRBV10-3 to TRBJ1-3; 7 nucleotides align to TRBD1. The CDR3 coding sequence is TGTGCCATCAAAGCCTCGGGACAGCCTGGAAACACCATATATTTT. Its protein is CAIKASGQPGNTIYF.